A selection of T cell receptor beta chains follows, all from one sample in a study of shared clonotypes between healthy human individuals. Clones were sequenced by immunoSEQ multiplex PCR, and TCRdb holds only the in-frame ones, with some missing. Of about 480,000 clones in the sample, 60% to 80% were seen once. Sequenced input: PBMCs. The receptors were sampled from a woman aged 40 to 50 in good health. Some clones in this sample may be carry-over from other donors' samples. CDR3s include the opening cysteine and the closing phenylalanine or tryptophan. A D gene is named only where the DNA matches it firmly. Only part of the rows carry a size: once, few, many, or a class if the clone is expanded.

v_call	j_call	clone_size	d_call	cdr3_aa	cdr3_nt
TRBV7-2	TRBJ1-1	.	.	CASSLARATEAFF	TGTGCCAGCAGCTTAGCGAGGGCTACTGAAGCTTTCTTT
TRBV19	TRBJ1-3	.	.	CASGVLSGNTIYF	TGTGCCAGTGGGGTTCTCTCTGGAAACACCATATATTTT
TRBV7-4	TRBJ2-1	once	.	CASSLGLSSSYNEQFF	TGTGCCAGCAGTCTAGGACTATCAAGCTCCTACAATGAGCAGTTCTTC
TRBV6-5	TRBJ2-7	.	TRBD1	CASSSGQGGEQYF	TGTGCCAGCAGTTCGGGACAGGGCGGCGAGCAGTACTTC
TRBV11-2	TRBJ2-3	.	TRBD2	CASRKGLAGTDTQYF	TGTGCCAGCAGGAAGGGACTAGCGGGGACAGATACGCAGTATTTT
TRBV6-5	TRBJ1-1	.	.	CASSQGVNTEAFF	TGTGCCAGCAGCCAGGGAGTCAACACTGAAGCTTTCTTT
TRBV7-3	TRBJ1-2	.	.	CASSLSGGYGYTF	TGTGCCAGCAGCTTAAGCGGGGGCTATGGCTACACCTTC
TRBV5-1	TRBJ1-2	once	TRBD1	CASSLEDRVYGYTF	TGCGCCAGCAGCTTGGAGGACAGGGTCTATGGCTACACCTTC
TRBV4-1	TRBJ2-7	.	.	CASSPSSGGRERDEQYF	TGCGCCAGCAGCCCTTCCTCCGGGGGGCGGGAGCGGGACGAGCAGTACTTC
TRBV6-4	TRBJ2-1	.	TRBD2	CASSEGDYVSHEQFF	TGTGCCAGCAGTGAGGGGGACTACGTTTCCCATGAGCAGTTCTTC
TRBV11-2	TRBJ2-7	.	.	CASSLQDTEEQYF	TGTGCCAGCAGCTTACAGGACACAGAGGAGCAGTACTTC
TRBV7-3	TRBJ2-5	.	.	CASSLMAGSKETQYF	TGTGCCAGCAGCTTAATGGCGGGATCGAAAGAGACCCAGTACTTC
TRBV2	TRBJ1-2	.	TRBD1	CASTPLEGEGAYGYTF	TGTGCCAGCACCCCCCTGGAGGGGGAGGGGGCTTATGGCTACACCTTC
TRBV30	TRBJ2-7	.	.	CAWTLAYGSYEQYF	TGTGCCTGGACCTTAGCCTACGGGTCCTACGAGCAGTACTTC
TRBV5-1	TRBJ1-2	once	TRBD1	CASSLAGQGALGYTF	TGCGCCAGCAGCTTGGCCGGTCAGGGGGCGCTTGGCTACACCTTC
TRBV5-6	TRBJ2-3	.	TRBD1	CASSWDRGRDTQYF	TGTGCCAGCAGCTGGGACAGGGGGCGAGATACGCAGTATTTT
TRBV11-2	TRBJ2-7	.	.	CASSPGAYEQYF	TGTGCCAGCAGCCCAGGGGCCTACGAGCAGTACTTC
TRBV4-1	TRBJ2-2	.	.	CASSQEGSAGELFF	TGCGCCAGCAGCCAAGAAGGGTCTGCCGGGGAGCTGTTTTTT
TRBV9	TRBJ2-5	.	TRBD2	CASSVSSGRAFETQYF	TGTGCCAGCAGCGTGTCCAGCGGGAGGGCCTTCGAGACCCAGTACTTC
TRBV29-1	TRBJ2-6	.	.	CSVEGGSGANVLTF	TGCAGCGTTGAGGGCGGTTCTGGGGCCAACGTCCTGACTTTC